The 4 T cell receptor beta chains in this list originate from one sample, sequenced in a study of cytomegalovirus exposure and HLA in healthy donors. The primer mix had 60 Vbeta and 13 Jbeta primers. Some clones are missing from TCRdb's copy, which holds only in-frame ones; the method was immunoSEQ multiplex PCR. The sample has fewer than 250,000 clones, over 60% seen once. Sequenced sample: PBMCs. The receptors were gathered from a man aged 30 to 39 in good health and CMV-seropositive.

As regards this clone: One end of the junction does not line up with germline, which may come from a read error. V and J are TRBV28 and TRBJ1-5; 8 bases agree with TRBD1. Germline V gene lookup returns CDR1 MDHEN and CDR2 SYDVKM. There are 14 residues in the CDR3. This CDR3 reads CATSWGQGNQPQHF. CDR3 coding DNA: TGTGCCACCAGTTGGGGACAGGGCAATCAGCCCCAGCATTTT.

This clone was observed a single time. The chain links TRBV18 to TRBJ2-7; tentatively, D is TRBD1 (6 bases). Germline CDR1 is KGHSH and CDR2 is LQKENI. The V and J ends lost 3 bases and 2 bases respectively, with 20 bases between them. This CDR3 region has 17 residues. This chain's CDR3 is CASSPPRSSDSAYEQYF. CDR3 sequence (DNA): TGTGCCAGCTCACCGCCTCGTTCCTCGGACAGCGCCTACGAGCAGTACTTC.

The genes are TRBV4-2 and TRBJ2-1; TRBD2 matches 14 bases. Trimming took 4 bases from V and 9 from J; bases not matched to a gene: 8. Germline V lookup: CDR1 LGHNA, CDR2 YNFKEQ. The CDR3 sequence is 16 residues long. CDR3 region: CASSPGTSGGPSEQFF. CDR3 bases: TGTGCCAGCAGCCCCGGGACTAGCGGGGGCCCTAGTGAGCAGTTCTTC.

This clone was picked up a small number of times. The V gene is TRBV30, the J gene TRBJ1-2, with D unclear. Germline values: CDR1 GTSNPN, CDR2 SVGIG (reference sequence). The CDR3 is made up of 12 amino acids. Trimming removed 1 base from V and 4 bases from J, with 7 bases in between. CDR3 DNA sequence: TGTGCCTGGAGTGGGGCCCTCTATGGCTACACCTTC. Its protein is CAWSGALYGYTF.